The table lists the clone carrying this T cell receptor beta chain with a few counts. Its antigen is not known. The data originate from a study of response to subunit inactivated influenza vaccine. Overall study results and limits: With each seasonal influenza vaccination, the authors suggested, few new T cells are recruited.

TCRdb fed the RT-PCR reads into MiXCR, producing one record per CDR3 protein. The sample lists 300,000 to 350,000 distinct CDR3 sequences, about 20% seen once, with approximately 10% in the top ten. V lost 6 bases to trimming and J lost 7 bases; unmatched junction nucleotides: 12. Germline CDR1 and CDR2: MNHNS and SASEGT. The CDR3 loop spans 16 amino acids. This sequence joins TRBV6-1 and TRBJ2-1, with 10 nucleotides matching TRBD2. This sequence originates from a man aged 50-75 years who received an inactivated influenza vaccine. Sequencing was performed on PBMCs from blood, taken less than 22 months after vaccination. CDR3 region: CASSAQLAGNGNEQFF. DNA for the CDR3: TGTGCCAGCAGCGCGCAACTAGCGGGGAATGGGAATGAGCAGTTCTTC.